This T cell receptor beta chain stems from a study of T cell clones after liver transplantation. The repertoire was sequenced with immunoSEQ multiplex PCR; TCRdb's copy has only in-frame clones and lacks some. Here the sample spans roughly 55,000 clones, approximately 84% being singletons. The CDR3 sequence is 15 residues long. Germline V gene data show CDR1 as SGHTA and CDR2 as FQGTGA. V shed 2 bases, J shed 3 bases, and the junction held 4 bases outside the gene matches. Overall study findings and caveats: Graft donor-reactive T cells possibly entered the graft instead of undergoing deletion.

This clone has a handful of counts. Its matching antigen is unknown. The material was CD4+ T cells from blood, obtained before liver transplant. The clonotype comes from a human donor who received a liver transplant. The chain has TRBV7-3 and TRBJ2-3; TRBD2 matches 8 bases. CDR3 coding DNA: TGTGCCAGCAGCTTACAGGCGGGGGGAACAGATACGCAGTATTTT. This gives the protein CASSLQAGGTDTQYF.